This TCR beta chain is from a study of vaccination and CD4 T cells after COVID-19. V was shortened by 0 bases and J by 9 bases, with 7 bases between the two germline ends. Germline V gene lookup returns CDR1 SGDLS and CDR2 YYNGEE. This CDR3 has 12 amino acids. Once obtained from cultured CD4+ T cells, the DNA was sequenced using the Oncomine TCR Beta short-read assay. A single record per CDR3 protein comes from TCRdb applying MiXCR to the PCR reads. Of around 11,000 distinct CDR3 sequences listed, almost 60% were seen once; the top ten hold roughly a sixth. Whole-study findings and limits: Relatively few convalescent patients were studied, without early post-infection timepoints.

Treatment specified: approximately nine-day PBMC culture with coronavirus spike peptide pools or control peptides (ViraFEST assay). Regarding this clonotype: Its antigen is currently unknown.

The chain employs TRBV9 and TRBJ2-1; weak D call: TRBD2 (5 bases). This TCR was recovered from a human donor who had recovered from COVID-19. Material for sequencing was CD4+ T cells from blood, cultured in vitro. The CDR3 DNA follows: TGTGCCAGCAGCGTAGACCGGGGTGAGCAGTTCTTC. It specifies CASSVDRGEQFF.